The text below deals with one TCR beta chain. Its antigen is currently unknown. Primers: 60 Vbeta forward and 13 Jbeta reverse. Using immunoSEQ multiplex PCR, the repertoire was profiled, and TCRdb retains in-frame clones only, with some absent. The table shows approximately 77,000 clones, with over 70% occurring only once. This sample is part of a study of cytomegalovirus exposure and HLA in healthy donors. Notes on the study in general: The authors enumerated over 150 TCR beta chains as linked to cytomegalovirus.

The germline CDR1 and CDR2 sequences are SGHTA and FQGTGA. The length of the CDR3 is 13 residues. The V end was cut by 1 base, the J end by 2 bases, with 5 bases between. The source of this sequence is a woman aged 40 to 50 in good health and CMV-seronegative. The sequenced sample was PBMCs. The gene calls are TRBV7-3 and TRBJ2-5; D remains unclear. As DNA, the CDR3 is TGTGCCAGCAGCTTAATGCGGCAAGAGACCCAGTACTTC. Protein sequence: CASSLMRQETQYF.